The entry below describes one T cell receptor beta chain. Its cognate antigen has yet to be identified. It has no much larger one-base neighbor in the sample; base qualities were not kept. Enrolling through a virtual design, the prospective study's participants ranged in age from roughly 18 to 89 years and lived across more than 20 United States geographic areas. In the prospective study, cohorts were assigned on the basis of participant-reported clinical history obtained from a screening survey and a study questionnaire. In the prospective study, whole blood, serum and a nasopharyngeal or oropharyngeal swab were collected from each participant by mobile phlebotomists. Additional blood draws and questionnaires over an approximately 2-month period could optionally be provided by prospective study participants. Before DNA extraction, blood samples from the prospective study were shipped at room temperature or frozen.

The data stem from a study of blood T cell repertoires in COVID-19 (dated by TCRdb to about 2020). The study in broad terms: Samples covering the acute and convalescent phases of COVID-19 were provided by collaborators in the United States, Italy and Spain. The samples were drawn from two sources: the first 160 participants of the ongoing ImmuneRACE study, and 1,254 subjects contributed by 6 global collaborators. HLA class I and class II types, where available, came from metadata supplied by the sample provider rather than from assay-based typing. The material from the prospective study consisted of cDNA or gDNA derived from T cells, B-cell-depleted T cells, or PBMCs. The repertoires were released in a freely available public database meant as a resource for research on the immune response to SARS-CoV-2. Sample metadata almost always included a de-identified subject ID, COVID-19 status, age in years and sex. The dataset comprised deeply sampled blood TCRbeta repertoires from subjects exposed to, actively infected with, or recovered from COVID-19. On the study overall, not on this receptor specifically: Clinical and demographic metadata were provided uncurated, with the amount varying by source and participant.

The immunoSEQ Assay, a bias-controlled multiplex PCR, was used to amplify TCRbeta CDR3 regions from genomic DNA. The authors' pipeline ran thus. The number of nucleated cells in each sample was estimated from the amplification of reference gene primers within the assay. To quantify the absolute abundance of each unique TCRbeta CDR3 rearrangement, sequence reads were collapsed and filtered. For each sample, productive Simpson clonality was calculated by taking the square root of Simpson's diversity index across productive rearrangements. Not all clones reach the TCRdb copy of this immuneACCESS table, which keeps in-frame sequences only. Checked studies attribute under half of the gap to unresolved V genes and leave the rest unexplained. The V and J calls and clone size are taken from that table; D and trimming were inferred from the DNA. The sample has 200,000 to 250,000 clones on record, approximately 81% of them singletons. About 9.8% of the sample is taken by the ten largest.

Reading from cysteine to phenylalanine, the CDR3 counts 18 amino acids. Kept here is only the CDR3 DNA, which spans 54 bases and is read in frame from base 1. The germline V gene gives CDR1 as SGHVS and CDR2 as FQNEAQ. V sheds 4 bases and J sheds 4 bases, leaving 23 bases between their ends. This sequence uses TRBV7-8 and TRBJ1-5; TRBD1 might be the D gene, on 6 matching bases. The sequenced sample was PBMCs or T cells enriched from blood (not recorded which). This TCR derives from a woman aged 50 to 60 with acute COVID-19. The CDR3 corresponds to CASSWQTPVDRNNQPQHF. Here is the DNA: TGTGCCAGCAGCTGGCAGACCCCCGTTGACAGGAATAATCAGCCCCAGCATTTT.